This T cell receptor (beta chain) was retrieved from a study of cytomegalovirus exposure and HLA in healthy donors. The wider study: Of around 410 genotyped donors, roughly 81% grouped in the Caucasian-associated ancestry cluster.

Despite likely unrecorded immune exposures, the donors were nominally healthy at the time of sampling. Study-wide results and caveats: Common viral pathogens were later found to be apparently linked to several of the most significant clusters. TCR beta V segments were, for the most part, productive about 90% or about 30% of the time in an earlier analysis.

Germline V gene lookup returns CDR1 SGHNT and CDR2 YYREEE (reference sequence). The V gene lost 3 bases and the J gene lost 7 bases, with 7 bases spanning the gap. The CDR3 totals 12 residues. PCR employed 60 Vbeta and 13 Jbeta primers. Profiled with immunoSEQ multiplex PCR; TCRdb holds only in-frame clones, not every one. The sample includes 150,000 to 200,000 clones, approximately 71% of them seen just once. In its sample, this clone was seen a few times. Its cognate antigen is unknown. The gene calls are TRBV5-4 and TRBJ1-4, with no clear D. This sequence was found in a man over 45 in good health and CMV-seronegative. Sequencing used PBMCs. The CDR3 protein is CASSSFSEKLFF. CDR3 coding DNA: TGTGCCAGCAGCTCCTTCAGTGAAAAACTGTTTTTT.